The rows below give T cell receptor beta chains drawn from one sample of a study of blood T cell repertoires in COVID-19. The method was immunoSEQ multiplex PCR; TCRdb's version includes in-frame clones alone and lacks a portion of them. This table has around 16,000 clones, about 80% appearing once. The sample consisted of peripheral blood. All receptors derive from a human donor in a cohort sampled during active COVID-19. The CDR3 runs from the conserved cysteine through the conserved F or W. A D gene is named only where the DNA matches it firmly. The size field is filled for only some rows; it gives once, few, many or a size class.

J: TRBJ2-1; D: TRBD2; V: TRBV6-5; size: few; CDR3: CASSPRQSGTRQFF; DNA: TGTGCCAGCAGTCCGCGCCAAAGCGGGACGCGGCAGTTCTTC
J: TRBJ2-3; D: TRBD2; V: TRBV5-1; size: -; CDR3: CASSLPAGGSTDTQYF; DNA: TGCGCCAGCAGCTTGCCCGCGGGAGGGTCCACAGATACGCAGTATTTT
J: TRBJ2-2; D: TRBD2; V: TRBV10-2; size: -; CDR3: CASKFSGRASGELFF; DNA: TGCGCCAGCAAGTTTAGCGGGAGGGCCTCCGGGGAGCTGTTTTTT
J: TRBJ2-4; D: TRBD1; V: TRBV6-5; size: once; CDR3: CASSSTGGAKNIQYF; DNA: TGTGCCAGCAGTTCGACAGGGGGTGCCAAAAACATTCAGTACTTC
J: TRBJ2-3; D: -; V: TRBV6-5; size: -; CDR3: CASTITADRDTQYF; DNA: TGTGCCAGCACTATTACAGCCGATCGGGATACGCAGTATTTT
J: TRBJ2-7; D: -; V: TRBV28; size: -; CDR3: CASSHGGTVNEQYF; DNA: TGTGCCAGCAGCCACGGCGGGACCGTGAACGAGCAGTACTTC
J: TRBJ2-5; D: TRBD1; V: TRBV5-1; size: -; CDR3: CASSGRQGGETQYF; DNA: TGCGCCAGCAGCGGACGACAGGGCGGGGAGACCCAGTACTTC
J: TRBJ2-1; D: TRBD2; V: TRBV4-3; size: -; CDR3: CASSQDQTSGGYNEQFF; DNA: TGCGCCAGCAGCCAAGATCAGACTAGCGGGGGGTACAATGAGCAGTTCTTC
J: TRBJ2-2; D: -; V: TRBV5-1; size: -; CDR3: CASSPGTIVRGGELFF; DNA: TGCGCCAGCAGTCCCGGGACTATCGTCAGGGGCGGGGAGCTGTTTTTT
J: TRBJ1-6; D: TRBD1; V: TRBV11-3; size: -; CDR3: CASTGGQGDYNSPLHF; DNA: TGTGCCAGCACCGGAGGACAGGGGGACTATAATTCACCCCTCCACTTT
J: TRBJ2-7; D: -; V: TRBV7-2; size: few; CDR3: CASSYYVGDEQYF; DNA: TGTGCCAGCAGCTACTACGTAGGGGACGAGCAGTACTTC
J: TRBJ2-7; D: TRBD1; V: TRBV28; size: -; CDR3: CASSPPTGQIYEQYF; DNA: TGTGCCAGCAGCCCCCCTACGGGACAGATCTACGAGCAGTACTTC
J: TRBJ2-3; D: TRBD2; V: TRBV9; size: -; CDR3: CASSALAGGLGTQYF; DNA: TGTGCCAGCAGCGCACTAGCGGGGGGGCTAGGTACGCAGTATTTT
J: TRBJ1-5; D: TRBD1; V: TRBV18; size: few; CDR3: CASSPAQGGNQPQHF; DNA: TGTGCCAGCTCACCCGCACAGGGGGGCAATCAGCCCCAGCATTTT
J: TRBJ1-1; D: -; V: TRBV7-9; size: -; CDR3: CASSLQGRGVGGTEAFF; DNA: TGTGCCAGCAGCCTACAGGGACGTGGAGTAGGGGGCACTGAAGCTTTCTTT
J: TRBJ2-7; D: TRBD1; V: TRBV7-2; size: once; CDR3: CASSSTGGPSYEQYF; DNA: TGTGCCAGCAGCTCGACAGGGGGCCCTTCCTACGAGCAGTACTTC
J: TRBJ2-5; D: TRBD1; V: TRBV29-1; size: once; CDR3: CSVLTGTGGWETQYF; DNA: TGCAGCGTTCTAACCGGGACAGGGGGCTGGGAGACCCAGTACTTC
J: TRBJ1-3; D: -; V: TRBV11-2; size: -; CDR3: CASSLDRQGTGNTIYF; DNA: TGTGCCAGCAGCTTAGATCGCCAGGGAACTGGAAACACCATATATTTT
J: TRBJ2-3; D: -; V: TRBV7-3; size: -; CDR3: CASSLRSFHTDTQYF; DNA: TGTGCCAGCAGCTTACGCAGTTTCCACACAGATACGCAGTATTTT
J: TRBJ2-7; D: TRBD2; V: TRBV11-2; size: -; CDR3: CASSVRGGAAEQYF; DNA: TGTGCCAGCAGCGTCCGCGGGGGGGCGGCCGAGCAGTACTTC
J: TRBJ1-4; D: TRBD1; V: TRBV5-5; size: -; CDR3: CASTATGGLEKLFF; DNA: TGTGCCAGCACCGCGACAGGGGGCCTTGAAAAACTGTTTTTT
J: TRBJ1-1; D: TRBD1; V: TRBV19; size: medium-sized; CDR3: CASSIGGQGQMNTEAFF; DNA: TGTGCCAGTAGTATAGGCGGACAGGGACAAATGAACACTGAAGCTTTCTTT
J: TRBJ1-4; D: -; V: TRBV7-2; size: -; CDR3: CASTLNGGPEKLFF; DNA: TGTGCCAGCACACTCAACGGGGGGCCCGAAAAACTGTTTTTT
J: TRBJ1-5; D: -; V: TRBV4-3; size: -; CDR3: CASSQERDSNQPQHF; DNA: TGCGCCAGCAGCCAAGAGAGGGATAGCAATCAGCCCCAGCATTTT
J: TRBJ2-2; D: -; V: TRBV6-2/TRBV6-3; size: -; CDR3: CASSYGPNGFTGELFF; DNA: TGTGCCAGCAGTTACGGCCCGAACGGGTTCACCGGGGAGCTGTTTTTT
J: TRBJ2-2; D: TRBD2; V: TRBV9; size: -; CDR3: CASSEGAGANTGELFF; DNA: TGTGCCAGCAGCGAGGGAGCGGGGGCCAACACCGGGGAGCTGTTTTTT
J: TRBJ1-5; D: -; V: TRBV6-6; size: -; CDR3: CASSYNGEDNQPQHF; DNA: TGTGCCAGCAGTTACAATGGAGAAGACAATCAGCCCCAGCATTTT
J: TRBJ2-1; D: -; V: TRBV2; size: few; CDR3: CASTFSTGRVEQFF; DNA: TGTGCCAGCACGTTTTCTACTGGCAGGGTAGAGCAGTTCTTC
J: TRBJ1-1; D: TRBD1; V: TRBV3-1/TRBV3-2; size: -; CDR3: CASSQGTGAEAFF; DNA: TGTGCCAGCAGCCAAGGGACAGGGGCTGAAGCTTTCTTT
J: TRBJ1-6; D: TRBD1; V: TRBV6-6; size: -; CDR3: CASSSRTGDSPLHF; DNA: TGTGCCAGCAGTTCACGGACAGGGGACTCACCCCTCCACTTT
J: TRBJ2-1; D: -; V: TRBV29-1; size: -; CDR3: CSVRRSSYNEQFF; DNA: TGCAGCGTTAGACGGAGCTCCTACAATGAGCAGTTCTTC
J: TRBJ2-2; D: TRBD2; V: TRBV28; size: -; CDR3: CASSSLPGLAAGELFF; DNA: TGTGCCAGCAGCTCCCTCCCGGGACTAGCAGCCGGGGAGCTGTTTTTT
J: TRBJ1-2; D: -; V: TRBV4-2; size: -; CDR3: CASSQKGRGAGYTF; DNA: TGTGCCAGCAGCCAGAAGGGCAGGGGCGCCGGCTACACCTTC
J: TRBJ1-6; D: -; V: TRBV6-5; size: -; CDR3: CASRDGDLSPLHF; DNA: TGTGCCAGCAGAGACGGAGACCTTTCACCCCTCCACTTT
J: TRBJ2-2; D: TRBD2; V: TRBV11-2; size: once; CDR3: CASSLRPGGTGELFF; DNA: TGTGCCAGCAGCTTGCGACCGGGGGGGACCGGGGAGCTGTTTTTT
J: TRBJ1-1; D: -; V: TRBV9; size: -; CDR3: CASSVGRDTEAFF; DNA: TGTGCCAGCAGCGTAGGGAGGGACACTGAAGCTTTCTTT
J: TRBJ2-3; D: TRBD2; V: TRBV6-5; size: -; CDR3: CASSGLAGGSDTQYF; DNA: TGTGCCAGCAGCGGACTAGCGGGAGGATCAGATACGCAGTATTTT
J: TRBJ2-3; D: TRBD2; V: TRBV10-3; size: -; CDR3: CAISGSGGAQGPDTQYF; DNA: TGTGCCATCAGTGGTAGCGGGGGGGCTCAGGGCCCAGATACGCAGTATTTT
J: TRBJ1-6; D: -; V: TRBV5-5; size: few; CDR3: CASSSFGGQDSPLHF; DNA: TGTGCCAGCAGCTCCTTCGGGGGGCAGGATTCACCCCTCCACTTT
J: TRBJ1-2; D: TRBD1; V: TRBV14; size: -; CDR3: CASSQGQAYGYTF; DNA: TGTGCCAGCAGCCAGGGACAGGCATATGGCTACACCTTC
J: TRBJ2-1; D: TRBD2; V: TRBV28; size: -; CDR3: CASLSARLAGGRGRRYEQFF; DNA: TGTGCCAGCCTCTCCGCACGGCTAGCGGGAGGACGAGGGCGGCGGTATGAGCAGTTCTTC
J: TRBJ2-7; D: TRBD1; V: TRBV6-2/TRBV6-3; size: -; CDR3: CASSPTGTGVYEQYF; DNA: TGTGCCAGCAGTCCCACAGGGACAGGGGTGTACGAGCAGTACTTC
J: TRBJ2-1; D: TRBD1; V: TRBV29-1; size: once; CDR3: CSYPGQGARNEQFF; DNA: TGCAGCTACCCAGGACAGGGGGCTAGGAATGAGCAGTTCTTC
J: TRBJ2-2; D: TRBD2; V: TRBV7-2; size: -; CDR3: CASSSRARGGFGELFF; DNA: TGTGCCAGCAGCTCGCGCGCGCGGGGGGGCTTCGGGGAGCTGTTTTTT
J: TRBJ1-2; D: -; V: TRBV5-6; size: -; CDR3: CASTKQGIRVYGYTF; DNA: TGTGCCAGCACCAAACAGGGAATACGTGTCTATGGCTACACCTTC
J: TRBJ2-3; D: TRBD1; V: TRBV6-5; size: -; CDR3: CASRSDRSTDTQYF; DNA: TGTGCCAGCAGGTCGGACAGGTCCACAGATACGCAGTATTTT
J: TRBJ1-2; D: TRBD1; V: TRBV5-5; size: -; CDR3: CASSSQGGGYTF; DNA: TGTGCCAGCAGCTCTCAGGGGGGCGGCTACACCTTC